The TCR beta chain under discussion was sequenced for a study of cytomegalovirus exposure and HLA in healthy donors. Looking at the study overall: The same platform was used for the approximately 110 validation repertoires and the approximately 700 first-cohort repertoires, a later analysis reported.

In the case of this clone: Its antigen is unknown.

Method: immunoSEQ multiplex PCR; TCRdb's copy keeps in-frame clones and lacks some. The sample records around 150,000 clones, around 90% being singletons. The germline CDR1 and CDR2 sequences are SGHTA and FQGTGA. The CDR3 loop spans 16 amino acids. Trimming at V came to 2 bases and at J to 2 bases, leaving 6 bases not matched to a gene. Study observations and caveats: A later analysis found first-cohort TCR clusters tended to co-occur in the 130 or so validation repertoires.

Material for sequencing was PBMCs. This receptor was identified in a woman between 18 and 30 years old in good health and CMV-seropositive. The chain uses TRBV7-3 and TRBJ2-1, with TRBD1 identical over 7 bases. The CDR3 DNA sequence: TGTGCCAGCAGCTTATCTCAGGGGGAGACCTACAATGAGCAGTTCTTC. Its translation is CASSLSQGETYNEQFF.